Presented here are 30 T cell receptor beta chains from one specimen sequenced in a study of T cell repertoires in cytomegalovirus infection. TCRdb re-analysed the reads in MiXCR, keeping a single row per CDR3 protein. The sample contains 900,000 to 950,000 distinct CDR3 sequences, roughly a third of which appear only once. These TCRs' antigens remain unknown. The sample was cultured CD8+ T cells from PBMCs, taken from culture after CMV antigen stimulation. Every receptor here comes from a human donor in good health (CMV status not recorded). Some clones in this sample may be carry-over from other donors' samples.

The genes are TRBV27 and TRBJ2-3; 10 nucleotides match TRBD1. CDR1 is MNHEY, CDR2 SMNVEV, per germline (reference sequence). CDR3 length: 17 residues. V gave up 1 base and J gave up 5 bases; unmatched junction bases: 9. The CDR3 DNA reads as TGTGCCAGCAGTTTATGGGCAGGGACAGGGGTAAAAGATACGCAGTATTTT. This encodes CASSLWAGTGVKDTQYF.

V and J are TRBV4-1 and TRBJ2-3, with 7 nucleotides matching TRBD2. V shed 1 base and J 1 base; nucleotides not matched to a gene: 5. Looked up from germline, CDR1 is MGHRA and CDR2 is YSYEKL. The CDR3 has 16 amino acids. CDR3 sequence (DNA): TGCGCCAGCAGCCAAGGTACGGCGGGGGGCACAGATACGCAGTATTTT. Protein product: CASSQGTAGGTDTQYF.

The chain is built from TRBV27 and TRBJ2-7; D might be TRBD2 (6 bases). This CDR3 is 13 amino acids long. Germline V lookup: CDR1 MNHEY, CDR2 SMNVEV (reference sequence). The ends were cut back, 2 bases at V and 5 bases at J, with 10 bases in the middle. CDR3 sequence (DNA): TGTGCCAGCAGTTTAGTAGGCGGGGACGAGCAGTACGTC. Amino acid sequence: CASSLVGGDEQYV.

The CDR3 sequence: CASSYSKSGANYGYTF. CDR3 nucleotides: TGTGCCAGCAGTTACTCGAAGTCCGGGGCTAACTATGGCTACACCTTC. The chain joins TRBV6-6 to TRBJ1-2; D is unresolved. CDR1 MNHNY and CDR2 SVGAGI come from the germline V gene (reference sequence). Deletions cut 0 bases from V and 0 bases from J, with 11 bases between. The CDR3 consists of 16 residues.

A remark on this clonotype: A much more abundant neighbour one base away suggests this may be a read error. The V gene is TRBV7-6, the J gene TRBJ1-1; tentatively, D is TRBD1 (5 bases). The CDR3 covers 15 residues. The germline gives CDR1 SGHVS, CDR2 FNYEAQ. The CDR3 is CVSSSLLGGGTEAFF. In DNA, the CDR3 is TGTGTCAGCAGCTCTCTTCTTGGGGGAGGGACTGAAGCTTTCTTT.

The sample holds many counts of this clonotype. V gene TRBV7-9 combines with J gene TRBJ1-6; D is ambiguous. This CDR3 is built from 14 residues. From germline, CDR1 is SEHNR and CDR2 FQNEAQ (reference sequence). V lost 1 base and J lost 10, with 11 bases in between. Here the CDR3 reads CASSLVGYRSPLHF. Here the CDR3 DNA reads TGTGCCAGCAGCTTAGTAGGCTATCGGTCACCCCTCCACTTT.

This rearrangement joins TRBV12-3 or TRBV12-4 to TRBJ1-2, with D possibly matching TRBD1 (6 bases). The CDR3 covers 14 residues. V was cut by 4 bases and J by 3 bases, with 12 bases left in between. This CDR3 reads CASSSQGIYYGYTF. CDR3 nucleotides: TGTGCCAGCAGTTCACAGGGCATCTACTATGGCTACACCTTC.

This clonotype was detected a few times. V and J are TRBV10-3 and TRBJ2-7; D call uncertain. Deletions cut 3 bases from V and 4 bases from J, with 4 bases between. CDR3 length: 11 residues. Germline-derived CDR1 and CDR2 are ENHRY and SYGVKD. The CDR3 protein is CAISDNYEQYV. The CDR3 DNA sequence: TGTGCCATCAGTGACAATTACGAGCAGTACGTC.

There are many counts of this clonotype. The chain has TRBV27 and TRBJ2-1; TRBD1 matches 10 bases. CDR1 and CDR2 from the germline V gene are MNHEY and SMNVEV (reference sequence). The CDR3 contains 14 residues. The ends lost 6 bases at V and 3 bases at J; junction bases unmatched: 2. CDR3 amino acids: CASSGQGGYNEQFF. The CDR3 nucleotides are TGTGCCAGCAGCGGACAGGGGGGCTACAATGAGCAGTTCTTC.

This clonotype was recorded once. This chain connects TRBV15 to TRBJ1-2, with a tentative D call TRBD1 (6 bases). The CDR3 runs 15 residues. V lost 5 bases, J lost 3 bases, and 16 bases lay in between. CDR1 is LNHNV and CDR2 is YYDKDF in the germline V gene (reference sequence). CDR3 sequence: CATSGGGAGDYGYTF. The DNA of the CDR3 is TGTGCCACCAGCGGAGGGGGGGCCGGGGACTATGGCTACACCTTC.

This clonotype was found many times. The V gene is TRBV6-1, the J gene TRBJ1-5, with no clear D. Trimming took off 8 bases at V and 0 bases at J, with 8 bases between the two ends. Germline CDR1 and CDR2: MNHNS and SASEGT. CDR3 length: 13 residues. The CDR3 is CASQAVSNQPQHF. CDR3 DNA sequence: TGTGCCAGCCAGGCAGTTAGCAATCAGCCCCAGCATTTT.

The chain employs TRBV7-6 and TRBJ1-1, with TRBD1 matching over 8 bases. The CDR3 is 15 residues long. V shed 5 bases and J 6 bases; nucleotides not matched to a gene: 11. Germline V CDR1 and CDR2: SGHVS, FNYEAQ. CDR3 region: CASSAPQGELSEAFF. DNA of the CDR3: TGTGCCAGCAGCGCCCCACAGGGGGAATTATCTGAAGCTTTCTTT.

The chain recombines TRBV2 with TRBJ2-5; D is ambiguous. V was trimmed by 7 bases and J by 7 bases, leaving 13 bases between them. The CDR3 is made up of 12 amino acids. CDR1 and CDR2 from the germline V gene are SNHLY and FYNNEI. In DNA form, the CDR3 reads TGTGCCAGCACCGGGCCTAAGGGGACCCAGTACTTC. This sequence encodes CASTGPKGTQYF.

This clonotype was found many times. V is TRBV11-1 and J is TRBJ2-7; D might be TRBD1 (5 bases). This CDR3 spans 15 amino acids. From germline, CDR1 is SGHAT and CDR2 FQDESV (reference sequence). The V end was cut by 2 bases, the J end by 2 bases, with 13 bases between. The CDR3 coding sequence is TGTGCCAGCAGCTTAATTGGCAGGGTGGCCTACGAGCAGTACGTC. It codes for CASSLIGRVAYEQYV.

This clonotype was picked up one time. The V call is TRBV5-1, the J call TRBJ2-3; possibly TRBD1 for D (6 bases). V was pared by 4 bases and J by 3 bases, with 21 bases between. Looked up from germline, CDR1 is SGHRS and CDR2 is YFSETQ. This CDR3 region has 17 residues. The CDR3 region has the DNA TGCGCCAGCAGCCCGTGGACAGATGAGATTCGTACAGATACGCAGTATTTT. Protein product: CASSPWTDEIRTDTQYF.

The chain employs TRBV7-9 and TRBJ1-5; TRBD1 might be the D (5 bases). With 8 bases removed from V and 7 bases from J, the gap between germline ends came to 12 bases. The germline V gene encodes CDR1 SEHNR and CDR2 FQNEAQ (reference sequence). The CDR3 extends over 12 amino acids. This CDR3 reads CASSGGTQPQHF. CDR3 nucleotide sequence: TGTGCCAGCTCTGGGGGTACCCAGCCCCAGCATTTT.

The rearrangement links TRBV15 to TRBJ2-3, with D perhaps TRBD1 (5 bases). This CDR3 is 15 amino acids long. Germline lookup yields CDR1 LNHNV and CDR2 YYDKDF (reference sequence). Trimming removed 9 bases at V and 2 bases at J, with 18 bases between. The DNA for the CDR3 is TGTGCCACGGAGAGGACATTCCCCTACACAGATACGCAGTATTTT. Amino acid sequence: CATERTFPYTDTQYF.

The V and J genes are TRBV28 and TRBJ2-1, with D possibly TRBD1 on 6 matching bases. The CDR3 sequence is 14 residues long. Trimming left V 2 bases short and J 7 bases short, with 12 bases between. The V gene's germline CDR1 is MDHEN and CDR2 SYDVKM. The CDR3 protein is CASSLPGVVNEQFF. CDR3 bases: TGTGCCAGCAGTTTACCAGGGGTGGTAAATGAGCAGTTCTTC.

The chain has TRBV6-6 and TRBJ1-3; a weak D match, TRBD1 (5 bases). V dropped 4 bases and J dropped 2 bases, with 12 bases sitting between them. The CDR3 is made up of 15 amino acids. Per germline, CDR1 MNHNY and CDR2 SVGAGI (reference sequence). In DNA, the CDR3 is TGTGCCAGCAGTTTCTTAGGGGTACCTGGAAACACCATATATTTT. This gives the protein CASSFLGVPGNTIYF.

The chain joins TRBV11-2 to TRBJ1-1, with D maybe TRBD1 (5 bases). CDR3 length: 15 amino acids. V lost 6 bases, J lost 3 bases, and 17 bases lay in between. Germline V lookup: CDR1 SGHAT, CDR2 FQNNGV. The DNA for the CDR3 is TGTGCCAGCAGATGGTGGGGCAGGGCGGACACTGAAGCTTTCTTT. This sequence encodes CASRWWGRADTEAFF.

This clonotype was seen a handful of times. CDR3 bases: TGTGCCAGCAGTGCACTGGGAGACAGGGTCAACACTGAAGCTTTCTTT. This encodes CASSALGDRVNTEAFF. This chain uses TRBV6-1 with TRBJ1-1; 7 nucleotides match TRBD1. This CDR3 contains 16 residues. V shed 4 bases and J 2 bases; nucleotides not matched to a gene: 10. CDR1 MNHNS and CDR2 SASEGT come from the germline V gene.

This chain uses TRBV7-3 with TRBJ2-1; D is possibly TRBD1 or TRBD2 (6 bases each). The ends were cut back, 1 base at V and 3 bases at J, with 28 bases in the middle. CDR1 is SGHTA and CDR2 is FQGTGA in the germline V gene. This CDR3 has 21 residues. The CDR3 DNA sequence: TGTGCCAGCAGCTTAAGGCATGGGCTACCTAGTGGGGGGCAGGACTACAATGAGCAGTTCTTC. This sequence encodes CASSLRHGLPSGGQDYNEQFF.

The J gene is TRBJ1-3, the V gene TRBV19; D gene ambiguous. Trimming removed 3 bases from V and 0 bases from J, with 9 bases in between. The CDR3 sequence is 15 residues long. The germline V gene encodes CDR1 LNHDA and CDR2 SQIVND (reference sequence). CDR3 DNA sequence: TGTGCCAGTAGTATCCACCCGAGCTCTGGAAACACCATATATTTT. Amino acids: CASSIHPSSGNTIYF.

This clonotype was counted at least ten times. The chain joins TRBV7-2 to TRBJ2-3; unclear D gene. This CDR3 is 12 amino acids long. V lost 5 bases and J lost 6, with 9 bases in between. Germline lookup yields CDR1 SGHTA and CDR2 FQGNSA. Written as DNA, the CDR3 is TGTGCCAGCAGCGACAATATGGATACGCAGTATTTT. This gives the protein CASSDNMDTQYF. Full variable domain (remainder filled in from reference TRBV7-2 and TRBJ2-3): GAGVSQSPSNKVTEKGKDVELRCDPISGHTALYWYRQSLGQGLEFLIYFQGNSAPDKSGLPSDRFSAERTGGSVSTLTIQRTQQEDSAVYLCASSDNMDTQYFGPGTRLTVL.

The chain carries TRBV4-1 and TRBJ2-1; D may correspond to TRBD1 or TRBD2 (7 bases each). The CDR3 sequence is 14 residues long. V was clipped by 4 bases and J by 8 bases, with 15 bases between them. In germline, CDR1 is MGHRA, CDR2 YSYEKL. As DNA, the CDR3 is TGCGCCAGCAGCCGGTCGACAGGGAGGGATGAGCAGTTCTTC. As protein: CASSRSTGRDEQFF.

The chain carries TRBV27 and TRBJ1-1; 7 positions agree with TRBD1. Germline V CDR1 and CDR2: MNHEY, SMNVEV (reference sequence). The CDR3 loop spans 13 amino acids. Losses at the gene ends were 4 bases for V and 6 bases for J; bases not matched to a gene: 5. The CDR3: CASSWATGSEAFF. The CDR3 nucleotides are TGTGCCAGCAGTTGGGCGACAGGGTCTGAAGCTTTCTTT.

Only a few counts were recorded for this clonotype. The J gene is TRBJ2-5, the V gene TRBV7-6, with 7 nucleotides matching TRBD2. Trimming cost V 1 base and J 2 bases; bases outside gene matches: 4. The CDR3 runs 15 residues. Germline lookup yields CDR1 SGHVS and CDR2 FNYEAQ. The CDR3 DNA follows: TGTGCCAGCAGCTTAGAGCGGGGCCCTCAAGAGACCCAGTACTTC. This translates into CASSLERGPQETQYF.

The genes are TRBV5-1 and TRBJ2-2; D is undetermined. The CDR3 is 16 amino acids. Germline V lookup: CDR1 SGHRS, CDR2 YFSETQ. The V end was cut by 3 bases, the J end by 1 base, with 13 bases between. The CDR3 DNA follows: TGCGCCAGCAGCTACGCCGAGGCCATGAACACCGGGGAGCTGTTTTTT. Translating gives CASSYAEAMNTGELFF.

This clonotype appeared a few times. The chain combines TRBV29-1 with TRBJ1-2, with 7 bases fitting TRBD1. The trim removed 5 bases at V and 7 bases at J, leaving 4 bases unmatched. Germline lookup yields CDR1 SQVTM and CDR2 ANQGSEA. This CDR3 region has 11 residues. CDR3 amino acids: CSVHTGAGYTF. The CDR3 nucleotides are TGCAGCGTTCACACAGGGGCTGGCTACACCTTC. Supplemented by reference TRBV29-1 and TRBJ1-2, the full variable domain reads SAVISQKPSRDICQRGTSLTIQCQVDSQVTMMFWYRQQPGQSLTLIATANQGSEATYESGFVIDKFPISRPNLTFSTLTVSNMSPEDSSIYLCSVHTGAGYTFGSGTRLTVV.

This rearrangement joins TRBV10-3 to TRBJ1-3; 7 nucleotides line up with TRBD1. Germline V lookup: CDR1 ENHRY, CDR2 SYGVKD. This CDR3 has 15 residues. V dropped 6 bases and J dropped 4; count of bases not matched to a gene: 9. CDR3 protein: CAIRSNRGEGNTIYF. The CDR3 DNA follows: TGTGCCATCAGATCCAACAGGGGCGAAGGAAACACCATATATTTT.